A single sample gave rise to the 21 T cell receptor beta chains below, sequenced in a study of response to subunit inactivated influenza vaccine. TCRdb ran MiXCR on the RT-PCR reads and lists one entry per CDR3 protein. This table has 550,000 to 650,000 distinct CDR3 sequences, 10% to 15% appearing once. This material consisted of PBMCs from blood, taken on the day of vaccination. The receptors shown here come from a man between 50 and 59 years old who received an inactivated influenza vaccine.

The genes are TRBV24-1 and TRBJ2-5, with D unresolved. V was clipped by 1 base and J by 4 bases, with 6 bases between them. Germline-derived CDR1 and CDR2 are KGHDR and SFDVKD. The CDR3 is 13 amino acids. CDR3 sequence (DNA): TGTGCCACCAGTGATTTTGGATCAGAGACCCAGTACTTC. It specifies CATSDFGSETQYF.

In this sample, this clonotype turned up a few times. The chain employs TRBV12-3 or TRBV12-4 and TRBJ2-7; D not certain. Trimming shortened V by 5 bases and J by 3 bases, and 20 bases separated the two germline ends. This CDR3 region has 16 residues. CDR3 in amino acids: CASSPQLGLKDYEQYF. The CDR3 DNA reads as TGTGCCAGCAGTCCGCAATTGGGCCTAAAAGACTACGAGCAGTACTTC.

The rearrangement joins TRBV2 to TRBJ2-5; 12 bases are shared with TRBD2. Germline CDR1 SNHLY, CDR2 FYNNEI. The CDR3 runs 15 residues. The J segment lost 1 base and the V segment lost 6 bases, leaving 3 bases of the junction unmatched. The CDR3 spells CASSGTSGRQETQYF. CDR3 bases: TGTGCCAGCAGCGGGACTAGCGGGCGCCAAGAGACCCAGTACTTC.

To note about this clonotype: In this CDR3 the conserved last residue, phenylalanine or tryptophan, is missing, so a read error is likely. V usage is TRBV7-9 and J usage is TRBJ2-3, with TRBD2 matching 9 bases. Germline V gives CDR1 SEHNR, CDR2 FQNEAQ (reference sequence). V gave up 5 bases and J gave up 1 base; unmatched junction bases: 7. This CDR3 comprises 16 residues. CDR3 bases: TGTGCCAGCAGCCCTATAGCTAGCGGGGGCACAGATACGCAGTATTCT. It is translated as CASSPIASGGTDTQYS.

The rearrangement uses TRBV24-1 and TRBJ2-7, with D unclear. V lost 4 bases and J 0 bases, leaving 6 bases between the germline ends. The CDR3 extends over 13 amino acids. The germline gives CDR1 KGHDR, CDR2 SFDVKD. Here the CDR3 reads CATSERSSYEQYF. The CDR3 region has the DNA TGTGCCACCAGTGAGAGGAGCTCCTACGAGCAGTACTTC.

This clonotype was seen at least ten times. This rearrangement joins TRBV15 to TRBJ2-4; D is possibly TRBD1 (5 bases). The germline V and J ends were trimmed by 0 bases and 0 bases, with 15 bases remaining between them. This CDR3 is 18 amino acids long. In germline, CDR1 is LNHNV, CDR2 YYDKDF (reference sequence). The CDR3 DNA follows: TGTGCCACCAGCAGAGACCCCAACAGGAAGCTAGCCAAAAACATTCAGTACTTC. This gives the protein CATSRDPNRKLAKNIQYF.

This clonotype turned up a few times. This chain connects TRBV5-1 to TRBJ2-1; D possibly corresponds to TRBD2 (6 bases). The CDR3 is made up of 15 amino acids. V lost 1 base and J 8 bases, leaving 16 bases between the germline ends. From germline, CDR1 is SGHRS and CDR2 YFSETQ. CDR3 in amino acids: CASSLWRERSYEQFF. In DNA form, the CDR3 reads TGCGCCAGCAGCTTGTGGCGGGAAAGAAGCTATGAGCAGTTCTTC.

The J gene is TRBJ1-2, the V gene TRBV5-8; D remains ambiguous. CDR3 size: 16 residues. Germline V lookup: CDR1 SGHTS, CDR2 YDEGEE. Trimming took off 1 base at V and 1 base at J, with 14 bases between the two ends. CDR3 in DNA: TGTGCCAGCAGCTTGAGTTGGCAGATCCTTAACTATGGCTACACCTTC. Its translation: CASSLSWQILNYGYTF. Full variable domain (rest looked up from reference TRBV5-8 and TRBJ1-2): EAGVTQSPTHLIKTRGQQATLRCSPISGHTSVYWYQQALGLGLQFLLWYDEGEERNRGNFPPRFSGRQFPNYSSELNVNALELEDSALYLCASSLSWQILNYGYTFGSGTRLTVV.

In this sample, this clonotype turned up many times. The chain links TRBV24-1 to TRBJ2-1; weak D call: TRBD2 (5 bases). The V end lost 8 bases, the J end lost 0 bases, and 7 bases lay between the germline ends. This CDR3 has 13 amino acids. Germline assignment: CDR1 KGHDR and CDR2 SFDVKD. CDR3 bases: TGTGCCACCATGGGGAGCTCCTACAATGAGCAGTTCTTC. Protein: CATMGSSYNEQFF.

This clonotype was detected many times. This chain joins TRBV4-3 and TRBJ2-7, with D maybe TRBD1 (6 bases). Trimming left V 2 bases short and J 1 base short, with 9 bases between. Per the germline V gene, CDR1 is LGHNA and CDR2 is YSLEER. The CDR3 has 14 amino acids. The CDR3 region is CASSQRTASYEQYF. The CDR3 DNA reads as TGCGCCAGCAGCCAAAGGACAGCTTCCTACGAGCAGTACTTC.

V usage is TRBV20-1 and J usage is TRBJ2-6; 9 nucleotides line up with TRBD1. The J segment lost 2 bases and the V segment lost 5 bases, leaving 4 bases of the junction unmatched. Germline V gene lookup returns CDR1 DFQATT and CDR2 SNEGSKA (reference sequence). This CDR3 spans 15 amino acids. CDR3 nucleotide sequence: TGCAGTGCTTCGGGACAGGGAGCTGGGGCCAACGTCCTGACTTTC. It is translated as CSASGQGAGANVLTF.

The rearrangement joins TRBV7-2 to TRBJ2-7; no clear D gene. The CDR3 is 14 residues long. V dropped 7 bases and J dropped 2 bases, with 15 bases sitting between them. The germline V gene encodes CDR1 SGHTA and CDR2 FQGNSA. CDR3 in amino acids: CASKGPDTPYEQYF. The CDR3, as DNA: TGTGCCAGCAAAGGCCCTGACACCCCCTACGAGCAGTACTTC.

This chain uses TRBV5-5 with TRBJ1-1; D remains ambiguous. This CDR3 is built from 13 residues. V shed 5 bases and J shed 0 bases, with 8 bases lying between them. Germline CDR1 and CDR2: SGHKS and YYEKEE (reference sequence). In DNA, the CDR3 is TGTGCCAGCAGTAACCCACTGAACACTGAAGCTTTCTTT. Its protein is CASSNPLNTEAFF.

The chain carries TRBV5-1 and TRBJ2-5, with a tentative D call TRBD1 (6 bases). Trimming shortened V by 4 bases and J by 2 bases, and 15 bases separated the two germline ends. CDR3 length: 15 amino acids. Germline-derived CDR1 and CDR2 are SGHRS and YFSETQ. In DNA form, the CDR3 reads TGCGCCAGCAGCGACGGACAGTGTGGGCAAGAGACCCAGTACTTC. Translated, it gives CASSDGQCGQETQYF.

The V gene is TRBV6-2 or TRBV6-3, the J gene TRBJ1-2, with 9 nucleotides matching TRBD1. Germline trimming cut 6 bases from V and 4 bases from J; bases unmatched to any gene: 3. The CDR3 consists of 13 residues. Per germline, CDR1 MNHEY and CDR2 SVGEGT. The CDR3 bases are TGTGCCAGCAGAGGACAGGGGCGCTATGGCTACACCTTC. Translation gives CASRGQGRYGYTF.

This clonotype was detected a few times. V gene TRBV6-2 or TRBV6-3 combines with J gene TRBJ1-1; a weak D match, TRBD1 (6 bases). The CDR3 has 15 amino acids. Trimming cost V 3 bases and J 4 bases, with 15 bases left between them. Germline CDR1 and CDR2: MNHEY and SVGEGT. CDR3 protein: CASSYRGAASTEAFF. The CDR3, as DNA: TGTGCCAGCAGTTATCGGGGGGCGGCGAGCACTGAAGCTTTCTTT.

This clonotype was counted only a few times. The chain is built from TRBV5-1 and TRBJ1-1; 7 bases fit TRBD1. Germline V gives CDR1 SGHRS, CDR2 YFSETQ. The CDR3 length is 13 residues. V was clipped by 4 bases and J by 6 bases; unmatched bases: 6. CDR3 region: CASSVGGTAEAFF. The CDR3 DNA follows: TGCGCCAGCAGCGTGGGGGGGACAGCTGAAGCTTTCTTT.

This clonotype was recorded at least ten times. The CDR3 nucleotides are TGTGCCAGCAGTTACGGGACCCTTTACAATGAGCAGTTCTTC. This translates into CASSYGTLYNEQFF. This chain links TRBV6-5 with TRBJ2-1; D could derive from TRBD1 or TRBD2 (5 bases each). The CDR3 is 14 amino acids. The V gene's germline CDR1 is MNHEY and CDR2 SVGAGI. V was clipped by 2 bases and J by 4 bases, with 9 bases between them.

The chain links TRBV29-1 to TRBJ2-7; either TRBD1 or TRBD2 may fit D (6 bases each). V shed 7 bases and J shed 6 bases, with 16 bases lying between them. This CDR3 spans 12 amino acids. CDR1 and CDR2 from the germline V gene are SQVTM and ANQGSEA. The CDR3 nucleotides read TGCAGCGGGAGGGGGAGGTCCGGCGAGCAGTACTTC. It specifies CSGRGRSGEQYF.

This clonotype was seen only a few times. CDR3 nucleotide sequence: TGCGCCAGCAGCTACAGCGACAGGTCCTATGGCTACACCTTC. Translated: CASSYSDRSYGYTF. The V gene is TRBV4-3, the J gene TRBJ1-2; possibly TRBD1 for D (6 bases). With 5 bases removed from V and 4 bases from J, the gap between germline ends came to 14 bases. The CDR3 contains 14 residues. CDR1 LGHNA and CDR2 YSLEER come from the germline V gene.

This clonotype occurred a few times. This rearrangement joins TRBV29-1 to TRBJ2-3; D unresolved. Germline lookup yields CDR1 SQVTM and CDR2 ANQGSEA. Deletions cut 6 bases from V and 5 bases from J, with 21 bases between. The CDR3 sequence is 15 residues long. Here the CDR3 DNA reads TGCAGCGTGACGGATTGGACCCCGTCGGGAGATACGCAGTATTTT. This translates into CSVTDWTPSGDTQYF.